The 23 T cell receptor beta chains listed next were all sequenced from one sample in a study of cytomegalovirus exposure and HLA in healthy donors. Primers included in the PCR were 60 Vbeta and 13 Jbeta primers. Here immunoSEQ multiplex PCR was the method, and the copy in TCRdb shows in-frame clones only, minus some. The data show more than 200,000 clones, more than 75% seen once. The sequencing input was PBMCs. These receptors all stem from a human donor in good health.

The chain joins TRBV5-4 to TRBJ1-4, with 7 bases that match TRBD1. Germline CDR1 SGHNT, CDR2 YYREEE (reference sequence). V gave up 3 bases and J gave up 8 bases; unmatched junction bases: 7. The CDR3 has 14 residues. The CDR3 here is CASSSRGDSEKLFF. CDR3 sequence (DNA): TGTGCCAGCAGCTCGAGGGGGGACAGCGAAAAACTGTTTTTT. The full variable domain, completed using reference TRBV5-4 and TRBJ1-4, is ETGVTQSPTHLIKTRGQQVTLRCSSQSGHNTVSWYQQALGQGPQFIFQYYREEENGRGNFPPRFSGLQFPNYSSELNVNALELDDSALYLCASSSRGDSEKLFFGSGTQLSVL.

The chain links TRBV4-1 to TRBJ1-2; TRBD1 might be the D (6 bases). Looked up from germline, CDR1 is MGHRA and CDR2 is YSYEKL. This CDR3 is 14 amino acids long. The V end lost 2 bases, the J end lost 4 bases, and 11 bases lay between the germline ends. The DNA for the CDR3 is TGCGCCAGCAGCCAAAACCAGGGGACCTATGGCTACACCTTC. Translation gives CASSQNQGTYGYTF.

The DNA for the CDR3 is TGTGCCAGCTCACCATCACCGGGACTAGCGGCCACAGATACGCAGTATTTT. Translation gives CASSPSPGLAATDTQYF. The gene calls are TRBV18 and TRBJ2-3, with TRBD2 matching 11 bases. J was trimmed by 2 bases and V by 2 bases; bases with no gene match: 6. The germline V gene has CDR1 KGHSH and CDR2 LQKENI. This CDR3 is built from 17 residues.

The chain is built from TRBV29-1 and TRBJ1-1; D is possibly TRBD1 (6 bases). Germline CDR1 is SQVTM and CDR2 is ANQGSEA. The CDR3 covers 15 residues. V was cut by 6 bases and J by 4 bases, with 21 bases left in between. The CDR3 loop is CSVEQGNRYFTEAFF. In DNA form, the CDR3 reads TGCAGCGTAGAACAGGGAAATCGTTACTTCACTGAAGCTTTCTTT.

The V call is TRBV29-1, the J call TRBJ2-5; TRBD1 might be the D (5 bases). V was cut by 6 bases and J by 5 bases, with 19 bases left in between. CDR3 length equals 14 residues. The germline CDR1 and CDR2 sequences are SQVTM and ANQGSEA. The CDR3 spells CSVTRSSGPETQYF. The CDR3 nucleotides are TGCAGCGTCACGAGAAGCTCAGGGCCCGAGACCCAGTACTTC.

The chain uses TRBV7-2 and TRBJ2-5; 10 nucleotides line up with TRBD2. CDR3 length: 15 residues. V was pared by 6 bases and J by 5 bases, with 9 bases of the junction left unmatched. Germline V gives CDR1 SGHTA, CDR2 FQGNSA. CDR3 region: CASRKNPGLAETQYF. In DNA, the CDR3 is TGTGCCAGCAGGAAGAATCCGGGACTAGCGGAGACCCAGTACTTC. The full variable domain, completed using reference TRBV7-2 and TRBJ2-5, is GAGVSQSPSNKVTEKGKDVELRCDPISGHTALYWYRQSLGQGLEFLIYFQGNSAPDKSGLPSDRFSAERTGGSVSTLTIQRTQQEDSAVYLCASRKNPGLAETQYFGPGTRLLVL.

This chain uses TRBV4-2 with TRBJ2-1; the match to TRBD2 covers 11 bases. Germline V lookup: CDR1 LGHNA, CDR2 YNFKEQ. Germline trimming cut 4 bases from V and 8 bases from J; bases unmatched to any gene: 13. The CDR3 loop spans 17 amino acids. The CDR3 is CASSPHRASGRRDEQFF. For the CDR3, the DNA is TGTGCCAGCAGCCCTCACAGGGCTAGCGGGAGGAGGGATGAGCAGTTCTTC.

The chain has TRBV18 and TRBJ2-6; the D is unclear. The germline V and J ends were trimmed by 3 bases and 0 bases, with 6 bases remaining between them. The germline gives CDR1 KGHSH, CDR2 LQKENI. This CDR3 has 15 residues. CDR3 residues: CASSPRDSGANVLTF. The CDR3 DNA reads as TGTGCCAGCTCACCCCGAGACTCTGGGGCCAACGTCCTGACTTTC.

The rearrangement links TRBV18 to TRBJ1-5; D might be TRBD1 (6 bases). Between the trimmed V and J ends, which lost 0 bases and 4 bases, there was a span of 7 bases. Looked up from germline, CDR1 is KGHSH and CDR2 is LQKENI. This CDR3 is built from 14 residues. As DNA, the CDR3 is TGTGCCAGCTCACCACCAGGGGGTAATCAGCCCCAGCATTTT. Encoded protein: CASSPPGGNQPQHF. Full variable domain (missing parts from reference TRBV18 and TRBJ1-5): NAGVMQNPRHLVRRRGQEARLRCSPMKGHSHVYWYRQLPEEGLKFMVYLQKENIIDESGMPKERFSAEFPKEGPSILRIQQVVRGDSAAYFCASSPPGGNQPQHFGDGTRLSIL.

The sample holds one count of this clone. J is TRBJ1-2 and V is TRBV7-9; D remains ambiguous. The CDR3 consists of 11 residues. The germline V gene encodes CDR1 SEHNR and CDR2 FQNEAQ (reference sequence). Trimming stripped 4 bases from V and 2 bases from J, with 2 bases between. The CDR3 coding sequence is TGTGCCAGCAGCTCAAACTATGGCTACACCTTC. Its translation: CASSSNYGYTF. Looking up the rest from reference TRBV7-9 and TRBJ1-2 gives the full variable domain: DTGVSQNPRHKITKRGQNVTFRCDPISEHNRLYWYRQTLGQGPEFLTYFQNEAQLEKSRLLSDRFSAERPKGSFSTLEIQRTEQGDSAMYLCASSSNYGYTFGSGTRLTVV.

DNA of the CDR3: TGTGCCAGCAGTGGGGGTATCGCGGGGACCGGGGAGCTGTTTTTT. Its translation is CASSGGIAGTGELFF. The chain links TRBV6-1 to TRBJ2-2; possible D gene TRBD2, 6 bases. Germline loops: CDR1 MNHNS, CDR2 SASEGT. The CDR3 consists of 15 residues. V was cut by 4 bases and J by 5 bases, with 14 bases left in between.

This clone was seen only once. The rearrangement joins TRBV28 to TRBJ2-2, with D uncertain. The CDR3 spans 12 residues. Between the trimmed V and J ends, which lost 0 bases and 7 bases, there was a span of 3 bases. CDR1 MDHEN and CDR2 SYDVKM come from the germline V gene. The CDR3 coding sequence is TGTGCCAGCAGTTTATGGAGCGGGGAGCTGTTTTTT. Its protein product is CASSLWSGELFF.

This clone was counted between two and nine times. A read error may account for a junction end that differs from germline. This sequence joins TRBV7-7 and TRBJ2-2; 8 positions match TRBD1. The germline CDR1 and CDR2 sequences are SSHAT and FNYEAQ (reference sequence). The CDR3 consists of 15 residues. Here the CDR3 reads CASSSTGVGTGELFF. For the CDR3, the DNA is TGTGCTAGCAGCTCGACAGGGGTGGGGACCGGGGAGCTGTTTTTT. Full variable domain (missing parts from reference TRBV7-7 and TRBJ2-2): GAGVSQSPRYKVTKRGQDVTLRCDPISSHATLYWYQQALGQGPEFLTYFNYEAQPDKSGLPSDRFSAERPEGSISTLTIQRTEQRDSAMYRCASSSTGVGTGELFFGEGSRLTVL.

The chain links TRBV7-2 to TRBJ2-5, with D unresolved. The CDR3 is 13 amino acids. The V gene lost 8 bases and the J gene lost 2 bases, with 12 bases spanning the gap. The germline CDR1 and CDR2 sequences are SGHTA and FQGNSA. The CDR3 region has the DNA TGTGCCAGCGAACTTCCTCCTCAAGAGACCCAGTACTTC. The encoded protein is CASELPPQETQYF. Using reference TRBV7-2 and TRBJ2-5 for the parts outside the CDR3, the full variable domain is GAGVSQSPSNKVTEKGKDVELRCDPISGHTALYWYRQSLGQGLEFLIYFQGNSAPDKSGLPSDRFSAERTGGSVSTLTIQRTQQEDSAVYLCASELPPQETQYFGPGTRLLVL.

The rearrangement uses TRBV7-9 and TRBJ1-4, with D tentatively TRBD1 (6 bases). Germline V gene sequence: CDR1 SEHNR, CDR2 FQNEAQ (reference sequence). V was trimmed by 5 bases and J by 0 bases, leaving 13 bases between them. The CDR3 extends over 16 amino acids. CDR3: CASSPRQGSTNEKLFF. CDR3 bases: TGTGCCAGCAGCCCTCGCCAGGGGTCAACTAATGAAAAACTGTTTTTT.

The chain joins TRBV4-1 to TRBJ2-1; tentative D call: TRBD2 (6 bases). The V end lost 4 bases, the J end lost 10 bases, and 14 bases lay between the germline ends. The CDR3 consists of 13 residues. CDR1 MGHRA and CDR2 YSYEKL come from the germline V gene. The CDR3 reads CASSRGPAGEQFF. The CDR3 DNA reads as TGCGCCAGCAGCCGAGGCCCGGCGGGAGAGCAGTTCTTC.

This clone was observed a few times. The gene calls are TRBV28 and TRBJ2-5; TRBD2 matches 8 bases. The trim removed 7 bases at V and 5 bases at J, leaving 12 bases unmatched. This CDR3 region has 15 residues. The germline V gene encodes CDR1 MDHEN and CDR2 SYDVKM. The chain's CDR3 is CASTVGGRPWETQYF. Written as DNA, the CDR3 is TGTGCCAGCACTGTCGGCGGGAGGCCTTGGGAGACCCAGTACTTC.

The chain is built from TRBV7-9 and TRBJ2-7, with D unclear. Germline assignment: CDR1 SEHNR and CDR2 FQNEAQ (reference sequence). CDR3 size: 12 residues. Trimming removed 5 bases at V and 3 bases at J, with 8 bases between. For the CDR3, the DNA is TGTGCCAGCAGCCGTACAGTCTACGAGCAGTACTTC. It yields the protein CASSRTVYEQYF.

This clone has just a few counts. CDR3 in amino acids: CASTGPGRGEQYF. Here the CDR3 DNA reads TGTGCCAGCACCGGGCCCGGGCGGGGGGAGCAGTACTTC. The genes are TRBV6-5 and TRBJ2-7, with 7 bases fitting TRBD2. V trimming: 7 bases; J trimming: 7 bases; junction bases outside the gene matches: 10. The CDR3 is 13 residues long. Germline V lookup: CDR1 MNHEY, CDR2 SVGAGI.

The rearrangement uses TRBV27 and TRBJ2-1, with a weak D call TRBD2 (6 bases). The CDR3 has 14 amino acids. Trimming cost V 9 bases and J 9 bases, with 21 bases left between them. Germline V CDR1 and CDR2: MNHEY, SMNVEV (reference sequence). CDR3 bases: TGTGCCAGTAAGACCGGGACTGTACCGGCTGAGCAGTTCTTC. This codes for CASKTGTVPAEQFF.

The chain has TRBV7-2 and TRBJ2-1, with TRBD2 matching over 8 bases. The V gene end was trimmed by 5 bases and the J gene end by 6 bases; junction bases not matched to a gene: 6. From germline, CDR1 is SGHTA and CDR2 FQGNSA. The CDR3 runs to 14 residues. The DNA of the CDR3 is TGTGCCAGCAGCGAGGGACTAGGGTTCAATGAGCAGTTCTTC. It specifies CASSEGLGFNEQFF. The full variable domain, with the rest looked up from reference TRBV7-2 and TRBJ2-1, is GAGVSQSPSNKVTEKGKDVELRCDPISGHTALYWYRQSLGQGLEFLIYFQGNSAPDKSGLPSDRFSAERTGGSVSTLTIQRTQQEDSAVYLCASSEGLGFNEQFFGPGTRLTVL.

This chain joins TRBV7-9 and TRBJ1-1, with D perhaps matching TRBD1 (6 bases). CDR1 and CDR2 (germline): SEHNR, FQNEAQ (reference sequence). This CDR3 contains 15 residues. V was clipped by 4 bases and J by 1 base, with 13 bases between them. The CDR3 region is CASSYGAGANTEAFF. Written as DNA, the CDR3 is TGTGCCAGCAGCTACGGCGCAGGGGCGAACACTGAAGCTTTCTTT. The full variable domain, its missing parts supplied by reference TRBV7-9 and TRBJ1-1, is DTGVSQNPRHKITKRGQNVTFRCDPISEHNRLYWYRQTLGQGPEFLTYFQNEAQLEKSRLLSDRFSAERPKGSFSTLEIQRTEQGDSAMYLCASSYGAGANTEAFFGQGTRLTVV.

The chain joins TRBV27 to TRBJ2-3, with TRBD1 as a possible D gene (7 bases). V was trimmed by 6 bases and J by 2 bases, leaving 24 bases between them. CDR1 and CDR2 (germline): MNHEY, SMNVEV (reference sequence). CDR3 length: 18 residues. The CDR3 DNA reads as TGTGCCAGCAGGACAGGGCCGGAGGGCCCCGGGGCCACAGATACGCAGTATTTT. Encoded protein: CASRTGPEGPGATDTQYF.